Described below is a single T cell receptor beta chain sequence and its context. The antigen remains undetermined. V shed 3 bases and J 4 bases; nucleotides not matched to a gene: 9. The CDR3 sequence is 16 residues long. Germline V gene data show CDR1 as SGHRS and CDR2 as YFSETQ. Sequencing targeted expressed TCRB transcripts, as all isolated RNA had been reverse transcribed. Profiled with immunoSEQ multiplex PCR; TCRdb holds only in-frame clones, not every one. Of about 250,000 clones in the sample, 13% to 15% were seen once. The data derive from a study of beta chain features in type 1 diabetes. Study-level results: The analysis here could not establish whether HLA type shapes TCRB rearrangement. Moderately but significantly shorter TCRB CDR3s were found in Type 1 diabetes patients in all four CD4+ subsets.

A single heparinised draw of approximately 100 mL on average was taken per donor. Sequencing used naive CD4+ T cells from blood. The chain uses TRBV5-1 and TRBJ2-5, with 10 bases lining up with TRBD1. The sequence was collected from a woman aged 40 to 55 in good health. The CDR3 loop reads CASSSLGQGGGETQYF. DNA for the CDR3: TGCGCCAGCAGCTCCTTAGGACAGGGGGGGGGAGAGACCCAGTACTTC.